This TCR beta chain was documented in a study of graft-versus-host responses after intestinal transplantation (dated by TCRdb to the early 2020s). Some background on the complete study: Multivisceral, liver-intestinal, or isolated intestinal transplants were received by the recipients. Donor T cell macrochimerism was defined as a peak of at least 4% donor T cells among recipient peripheral blood mononuclear cells. To identify alloreactive clones, pre-transplant mixed lymphocyte reaction products were sequenced and then compared with unstimulated pre-transplant donor and recipient T cells. Rather than going through the commercial service, samples from a few later patients were sequenced in-house on an Illumina MiSeq and processed with MiXCR. Anti-thymocyte globulin induction was given to all recipients, followed by maintenance tacrolimus and steroids for approximately three years. Graft-versus-host and host-versus-graft alloreactive T cell clones were tracked in the graft, circulation and bone marrow after intestinal transplantation using bulk TCR-beta CDR3 sequencing. The cohort enrolled approximately 24 intestinal transplant recipients, one of whom was a retransplant, and 3 patients without pretransplant specimens were excluded. What the study reported, not specific to this receptor: GvH clones were found in recipient bone marrow, and some of the GvH clones appeared earlier in ileal mucosa or blood, which is consistent with an intestinal mucosal origin. In patients with donor T cell macrochimerism, the allografts had high GvH to HvG T cell clonal ratios. The conclusions were limited by the relatively low number and heterogeneity of the intestinal transplant patients. Early after transplant, declines in HvG clones were associated with peak levels of circulating GvH clones.

Details on this clone: Its cognate antigen has yet to be identified. Base qualities are not provided; no much larger clone lies one nucleotide away.

The library was produced with the immunoSEQ multiplex PCR assay. For most patients, genomic DNA was isolated with the Qiagen DNeasy Blood and Tissue Kit and sent frozen to Adaptive Biotechnologies for TCR sequencing. High-throughput TCR-beta CDR3 sequencing of genomic DNA from most patients was performed by Adaptive Biotechnologies. From the authors' description of their analysis: Adaptive's ImmunoSEQ software supplied the TCR sequencing data for about 18 patients, while MiXCR and VDJtools were used to process a few other patients. To correct CD4 versus CD8 sorting errors, sequences present in both subsets at a frequency ratio below 5:1 were removed. CDR3 nucleotide sequences shared by donor and recipient were removed because the origin of these sequences could not be assigned. To be classed as alloreactive, a clone needed at least 2-fold expansion over unstimulated cells and a minimum CFSE-low frequency of 0.002% (template counts) or 0.001% (read counts). Clones detected in sequenced pre-transplant spleen, lymph node, or MLR CFSE-low populations of the donor or recipient were defined as mappable. The cumulative frequency of alloreactive clones was calculated as a percentage of all sequences, weighted by copy number. What TCRdb holds here is the immuneACCESS table cut down to in-frame rearrangements. Part of the clones is not present; checked against another copy, under half of the missing clones reflect an unresolved V gene, and the others are unexplained. That table is the source of V, J and clone size, and D and trimming were worked out from the DNA. A total of over 75,000 clones appear in this sample, around 86% of them only once. The top ten clones comprise around 8% of the sample.

From the cysteine up to the phenylalanine, the CDR3 has a length of 14 residues. Only the CDR3 DNA is retained, 42 bases long and in frame from the first base. CDR1 and CDR2 are read off the germline V gene as MNHNS and SASEGT. V drops 3 bases and J drops 3 bases, leaving 11 bases in between. This specimen's time point label, per the study, means: cells obtained before transplantation from donor or recipient. CD3+CD4+ and CD3+CD8+ populations were FACS-sorted from unstimulated pre-transplant donor and recipient cells taken from spleen or lymph nodes. The rearranged segments are TRBV6-1 and TRBJ2-5; there is no confident call for the D gene. Sequencing used unstimulated CD8+ T cells sorted from spleen or lymph node cells, obtained before transplant. The TCR originated in a human donor who was the organ donor for an intestinal transplant. The CDR3 reads CASSEGLSEETQYF. Read as DNA, the sequence is TGTGCCAGCAGTGAGGGGTTATCAGAAGAGACCCAGTACTTC.